These 21 T cell receptor beta chains were sequenced from one sample in a study of T cells in narcolepsy. TCRdb keeps only in-frame clones here, not all; method: immunoSEQ multiplex PCR. The sample contains 13,000 or so clones, 85% to 90% of which appear only once. The specimen was CD45RA- memory CD4+ T cells from PBMCs. These receptors were taken from a human donor with narcolepsy.

This clone was observed a single time. The CDR3: CASSLRGGRADTQYF. Written as DNA, the CDR3 is TGTGCCAGCAGCTTGAGGGGAGGGCGCGCAGATACGCAGTATTTT. The chain links TRBV7-3 to TRBJ2-3, with 7 bases fitting TRBD2. The V segment lost 3 bases and the J segment 4 bases; nucleotides outside the gene matches: 7. The CDR3 spans 15 residues. Germline V gene data show CDR1 as SGHTA and CDR2 as FQGTGA.

The genes are TRBV4-1 and TRBJ2-5; 8 bases are a match to TRBD1. Germline CDR1 and CDR2: MGHRA and YSYEKL. This CDR3 region has 15 residues. V dropped 4 bases and J dropped 5; count of bases not matched to a gene: 9. DNA for the CDR3: TGCGCCAGCAGCCCACCGACAGGGGATGGGGAGACCCAGTACTTC. Translating gives CASSPPTGDGETQYF.

The chain recombines TRBV15 with TRBJ2-1; D not resolved. CDR1 and CDR2 from the germline V gene are LNHNV and YYDKDF (reference sequence). The V end lost 2 bases, the J end lost 15 bases, and 14 bases lay between the germline ends. The CDR3 is made up of 12 amino acids. The CDR3 DNA reads TGTGCCACCAGCAGATTGGCGGCACCACCGTTCTTC. This translates into CATSRLAAPPFF.

The genes are TRBV27 and TRBJ2-5; 10 positions agree with TRBD2. The CDR3 is 15 residues long. The germline gives CDR1 MNHEY, CDR2 SMNVEV (reference sequence). V trimming: 6 bases; J trimming: 5 bases; junction bases outside the gene matches: 9. CDR3 sequence: CASRQVGLAAETQYF. The CDR3 DNA follows: TGTGCCAGCAGGCAGGTAGGACTAGCGGCGGAGACCCAGTACTTC.

This chain joins TRBV18 and TRBJ1-2; D gene unclear. Trimming shortened V by 2 bases and J by 6 bases, and 10 bases separated the two germline ends. This CDR3 is built from 13 residues. CDR1 is KGHSH, CDR2 LQKENI, per germline. The CDR3, as DNA: TGTGCCAGCTCACCATCGCGCGGGAATGGCTACACCTTC. Amino acid sequence: CASSPSRGNGYTF.

The chain has TRBV9 and TRBJ2-1; 9 bases are a match to TRBD2. Germline CDR1 reads SGDLS; CDR2 reads YYNGEE. The CDR3 has 15 amino acids. V shed 0 bases, J shed 9 bases, and the junction held 7 bases outside the gene matches. The CDR3 sequence is CASSVGGRALGEQFF. CDR3 bases: TGTGCCAGCAGCGTAGGCGGGAGGGCCCTGGGTGAGCAGTTCTTC.

The chain carries TRBV9 and TRBJ2-7; 7 nucleotides line up with TRBD2. The V and J ends lost 0 bases and 0 bases, in that order; junction bases with no gene match: 3. Germline V gene sequence: CDR1 SGDLS, CDR2 YYNGEE. There are 15 residues in the CDR3. For the CDR3, the DNA is TGTGCCAGCAGCGTAGAAGGCGGGAGCTCCTACGAGCAGTACTTC. Protein sequence: CASSVEGGSSYEQYF.

The CDR3 coding sequence is TGTGCCAGCAGTCTAACGACTAGCGGGAGGTTCAATGAGCAGTTCTTC. Its protein is CASSLTTSGRFNEQFF. The chain uses TRBV6-4 and TRBJ2-1; 13 positions match TRBD2. After removal of 5 bases from V and 6 bases from J, the junction contained 7 bases not matched to a gene. Germline V gene sequence: CDR1 MRHNA, CDR2 SNTAGT. This CDR3 is built from 16 residues.

This chain links TRBV6-6 with TRBJ2-3; D is undetermined. The length of the CDR3 is 14 residues. The germline V gene has CDR1 MNHNY and CDR2 SVGAGI (reference sequence). Trimming pared 3 bases from V and 7 bases from J, leaving 14 bases between. The CDR3 DNA is TGTGCCAGCAGTTATGGTTTAAATGAGAATACGCAGTATTTT. The encoded protein is CASSYGLNENTQYF.

The genes are TRBV19 and TRBJ1-5, with 7 bases identical to TRBD1. The junction had 7 bases not matched to a gene; V was cut back by 7 bases and J by 1 base. The CDR3 is 15 residues long. Germline values: CDR1 LNHDA, CDR2 SQIVND (reference sequence). CDR3 amino acids: CASTETGLSNQPQHF. CDR3 in DNA: TGTGCCAGTACCGAGACAGGGCTCAGCAATCAGCCCCAGCATTTT.

The V gene is TRBV11-2, the J gene TRBJ2-7; 9 nucleotides match TRBD1. The CDR3 totals 16 residues. CDR1 and CDR2 from the germline V gene are SGHAT and FQNNGV. The V gene end was trimmed by 2 bases and the J gene end by 6 bases; junction bases not matched to a gene: 11. The CDR3 protein is CASSLLGTGGSGEQYF. The CDR3 nucleotides are TGTGCCAGCAGCTTATTAGGAACAGGGGGCTCAGGCGAGCAGTACTTC. Supplemented by reference TRBV11-2 and TRBJ2-7, the full variable domain reads EAGVAQSPRYKIIEKRQSVAFWCNPISGHATLYWYQQILGQGPKLLIQFQNNGVVDDSQLPKDRFSAERLKGVDSTLKIQPAKLEDSAVYLCASSLLGTGGSGEQYFGPGTRLTVT.

J is TRBJ2-2 and V is TRBV5-1; no clear D. This CDR3 has 13 amino acids. V lost 1 base and J lost 3, with 4 bases in between. CDR1 and CDR2 (germline): SGHRS, YFSETQ. The CDR3 DNA sequence: TGCGCCAGCAGCTTGCAGGACACCGGGGAGCTGTTTTTT. It codes for CASSLQDTGELFF.

Concerning this clone: This specimen includes other DNA sequences encoding the same CDR3. V is TRBV18 and J is TRBJ1-5; D might be TRBD1 (6 bases). The CDR3 extends over 14 amino acids. From germline, CDR1 is KGHSH and CDR2 LQKENI. The germline V and J ends were trimmed by 3 bases and 6 bases, with 12 bases remaining between them. The chain's CDR3 is CASSPSGGGQPQHF. CDR3 sequence (DNA): TGTGCCAGCTCACCGAGTGGGGGCGGTCAGCCCCAGCATTTT.

The CDR3: CASSRPKSASGRARVSYNEQFF. CDR3 bases: TGTGCCAGCAGCCGGCCTAAATCTGCTAGCGGGAGGGCCAGAGTATCCTACAATGAGCAGTTCTTC. J is TRBJ2-1 and V is TRBV7-3, with TRBD2 matching over 12 bases. Trimming at V came to 5 bases and at J to 1 base, leaving 21 bases not matched to a gene. Looked up from germline, CDR1 is SGHTA and CDR2 is FQGTGA. The CDR3 totals 22 residues. The complete variable domain, with remaining parts taken from reference TRBV7-3 and TRBJ2-1, reads GAGVSQTPSNKVTEKGKYVELRCDPISGHTALYWYRQSLGQGPEFLIYFQGTGAADDSGLPNDRFFAVRPEGSVSTLKIQRTERGDSAVYLCASSRPKSASGRARVSYNEQFFGPGTRLTVL.

Only one count was recorded for this clone. This sequence joins TRBV9 and TRBJ2-7; no clear D. Trimming removed 0 bases at V and 0 bases at J, with 10 bases between. The CDR3 is 15 amino acids. Germline V gene lookup returns CDR1 SGDLS and CDR2 YYNGEE. The CDR3 nucleotides are TGTGCCAGCAGCGTAGACTCAACCGTCTCCTACGAGCAGTACTTC. Encoded protein: CASSVDSTVSYEQYF.

This clone was seen a few times. J is TRBJ1-1 and V is TRBV7-9; the D gene is possibly TRBD1 (5 bases). The CDR3 is 13 residues long. Germline values: CDR1 SEHNR, CDR2 FQNEAQ (reference sequence). The V gene lost 4 bases and the J gene lost 3 bases, with 9 bases spanning the gap. As DNA, the CDR3 is TGTGCCAGCAGCTGGGGGAGGGACACTGAAGCTTTCTTT. Protein sequence: CASSWGRDTEAFF.

The chain employs TRBV18 and TRBJ2-7, with TRBD2 matching 8 bases. Per germline, CDR1 KGHSH and CDR2 LQKENI. CDR3 length: 14 amino acids. V shed 3 bases and J 3 bases; nucleotides not matched to a gene: 4. CDR3 DNA sequence: TGTGCCAGCTCACCGTCCAGCGGGAGCTACGAGCAGTACTTC. Translation: CASSPSSGSYEQYF.

The CDR3 is CATLRGGFLGYGYTF. CDR3 DNA sequence: TGTGCCACCCTAAGAGGTGGCTTCCTAGGCTATGGCTACACCTTC. J is TRBJ1-2 and V is TRBV28; D uncertain. Trimming cost V 10 bases and J 4 bases, with 22 bases left between them. Germline CDR1 MDHEN, CDR2 SYDVKM. The CDR3 totals 15 residues.

V and J are TRBV5-4 and TRBJ2-5; 11 bases align to TRBD2. Germline V lookup: CDR1 SGHNT, CDR2 YYREEE (reference sequence). J gave up 7 bases and V 6 bases, and 11 bases lay outside the gene matches. This CDR3 spans 15 amino acids. The CDR3 region is CASTISGRAGGTQYF. The CDR3 DNA reads as TGTGCCAGCACCATTAGCGGGAGGGCCGGTGGGACCCAGTACTTC.

The V call is TRBV7-8, the J call TRBJ1-1; tentative D call: TRBD1 (5 bases). The CDR3 consists of 17 residues. V dropped 0 bases and J dropped 1 base, with 15 bases sitting between them. The germline gives CDR1 SGHVS, CDR2 FQNEAQ. The DNA of the CDR3 is TGTGCCAGCAGCTTAGCAGGGGCCTCCTTCAGGAACACTGAAGCTTTCTTT. This sequence encodes CASSLAGASFRNTEAFF.

This clone was found once. The chain combines TRBV28 with TRBJ2-7; no clear D gene. In germline, CDR1 is MDHEN, CDR2 SYDVKM. Trimming took 7 bases from V and 1 from J, leaving 14 bases between them. This CDR3 has 14 amino acids. The CDR3 nucleotides read TGTGCCAGCAAAACGGCTCGAGGTTCCTACGAGCAGTACTTC. Residues: CASKTARGSYEQYF.